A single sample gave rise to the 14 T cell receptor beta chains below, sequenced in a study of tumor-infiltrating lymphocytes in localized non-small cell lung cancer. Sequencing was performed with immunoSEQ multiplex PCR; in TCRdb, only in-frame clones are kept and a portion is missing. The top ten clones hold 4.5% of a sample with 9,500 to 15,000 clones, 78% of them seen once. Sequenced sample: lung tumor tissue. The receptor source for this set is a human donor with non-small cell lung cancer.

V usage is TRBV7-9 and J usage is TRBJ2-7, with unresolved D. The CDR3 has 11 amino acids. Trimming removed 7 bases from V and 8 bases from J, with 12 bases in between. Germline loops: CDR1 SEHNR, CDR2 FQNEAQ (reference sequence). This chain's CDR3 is CASTLQFKQYF. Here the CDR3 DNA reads TGTGCCAGCACCCTACAGTTTAAGCAGTACTTC.

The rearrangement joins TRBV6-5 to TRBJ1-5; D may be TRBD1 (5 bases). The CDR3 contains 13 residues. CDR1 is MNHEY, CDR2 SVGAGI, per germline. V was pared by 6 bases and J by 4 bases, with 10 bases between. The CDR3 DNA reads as TGTGCCAGCAGCCGGGACGGAAATCAGCCCCAGCATTTT. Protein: CASSRDGNQPQHF.

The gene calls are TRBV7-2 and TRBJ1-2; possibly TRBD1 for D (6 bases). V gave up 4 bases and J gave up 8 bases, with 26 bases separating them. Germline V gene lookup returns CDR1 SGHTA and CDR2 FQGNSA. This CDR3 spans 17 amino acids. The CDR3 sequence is CASSSGGGLGAERGYTF. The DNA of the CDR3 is TGTGCCAGCAGCTCGGGGGGTGGACTGGGGGCAGAACGGGGCTACACCTTC.

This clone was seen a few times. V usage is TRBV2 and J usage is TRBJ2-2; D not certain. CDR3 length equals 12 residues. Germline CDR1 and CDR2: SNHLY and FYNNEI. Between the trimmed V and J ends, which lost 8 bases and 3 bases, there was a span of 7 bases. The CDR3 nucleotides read TGTGCCAGCGCCTGGGACACCGGGGAGCTGTTTTTT. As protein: CASAWDTGELFF. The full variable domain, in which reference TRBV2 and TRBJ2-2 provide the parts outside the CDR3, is EPEVTQTPSHQVTQMGQEVILRCVPISNHLYFYWYRQILGQKVEFLVSFYNNEISEKSEIFDDQFSVERPDGSNFTLKIRSTKLEDSAMYFCASAWDTGELFFGEGSRLTVL.

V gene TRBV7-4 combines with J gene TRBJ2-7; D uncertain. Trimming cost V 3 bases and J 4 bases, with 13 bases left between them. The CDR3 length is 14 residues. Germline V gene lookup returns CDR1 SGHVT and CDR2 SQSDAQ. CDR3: CASSFSLPGYEQYV. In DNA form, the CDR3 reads TGTGCCAGCAGCTTCAGTCTTCCCGGGTACGAGCAGTACGTC.

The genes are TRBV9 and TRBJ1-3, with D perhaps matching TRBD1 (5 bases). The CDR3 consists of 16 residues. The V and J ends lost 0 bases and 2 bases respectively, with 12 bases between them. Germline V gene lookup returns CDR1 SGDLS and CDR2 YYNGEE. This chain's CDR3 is CASSVAARETGNTIYF. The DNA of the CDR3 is TGTGCCAGCAGCGTAGCGGCCAGGGAAACTGGAAACACCATATATTTT.

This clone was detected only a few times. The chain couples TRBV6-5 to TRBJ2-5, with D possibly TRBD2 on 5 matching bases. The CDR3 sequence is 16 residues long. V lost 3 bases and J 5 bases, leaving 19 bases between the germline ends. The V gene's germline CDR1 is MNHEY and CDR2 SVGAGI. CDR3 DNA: TGTGCCAGCAGTTATAGTTTTGTTGGGCCGGGGGAGACCCAGTACTTC. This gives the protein CASSYSFVGPGETQYF.

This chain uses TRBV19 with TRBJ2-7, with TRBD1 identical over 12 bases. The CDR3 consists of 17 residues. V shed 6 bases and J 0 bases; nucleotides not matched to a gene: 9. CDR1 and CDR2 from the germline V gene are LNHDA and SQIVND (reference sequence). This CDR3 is CASSPGQGAPSSYEQYF. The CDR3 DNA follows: TGTGCCAGTAGCCCGGGACAGGGGGCGCCCAGCTCCTACGAGCAGTACTTC.

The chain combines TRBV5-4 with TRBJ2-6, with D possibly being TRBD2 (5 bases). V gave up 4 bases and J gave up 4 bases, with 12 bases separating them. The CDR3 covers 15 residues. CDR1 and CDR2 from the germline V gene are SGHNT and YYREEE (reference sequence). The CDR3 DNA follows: TGTGCCAGCAGCCGTCCGGGGTACGGGGCCAACGTCCTGACTTTC. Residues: CASSRPGYGANVLTF.

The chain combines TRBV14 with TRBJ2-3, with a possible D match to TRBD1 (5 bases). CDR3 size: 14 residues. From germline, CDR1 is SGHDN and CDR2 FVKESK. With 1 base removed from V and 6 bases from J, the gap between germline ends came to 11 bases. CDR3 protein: CASSQVQGMDTQYF. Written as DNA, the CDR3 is TGTGCCAGCAGCCAAGTCCAGGGTATGGATACGCAGTATTTT.

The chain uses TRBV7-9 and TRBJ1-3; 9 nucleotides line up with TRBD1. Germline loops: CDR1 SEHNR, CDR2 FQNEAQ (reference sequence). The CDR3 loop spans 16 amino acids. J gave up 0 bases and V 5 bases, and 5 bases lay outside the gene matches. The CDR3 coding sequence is TGTGCCAGCAGCCCTAGACAGGGGGTCTCTGGAAACACCATATATTTT. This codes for CASSPRQGVSGNTIYF.

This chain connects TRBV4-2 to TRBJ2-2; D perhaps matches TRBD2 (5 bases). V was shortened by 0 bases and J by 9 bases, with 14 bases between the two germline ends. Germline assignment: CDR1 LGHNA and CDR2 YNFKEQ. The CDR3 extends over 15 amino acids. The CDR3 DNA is TGTGCCAGCAGCCAAGATCCCGGGGTTCCACGGGAGCTGTTTTTT. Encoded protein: CASSQDPGVPRELFF.

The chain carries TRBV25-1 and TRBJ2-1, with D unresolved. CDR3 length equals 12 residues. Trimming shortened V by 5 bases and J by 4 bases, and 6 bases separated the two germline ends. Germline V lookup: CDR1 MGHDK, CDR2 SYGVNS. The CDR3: CASSSQYNEQFF. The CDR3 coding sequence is TGTGCCAGCAGTAGTCAGTACAATGAGCAGTTCTTC.

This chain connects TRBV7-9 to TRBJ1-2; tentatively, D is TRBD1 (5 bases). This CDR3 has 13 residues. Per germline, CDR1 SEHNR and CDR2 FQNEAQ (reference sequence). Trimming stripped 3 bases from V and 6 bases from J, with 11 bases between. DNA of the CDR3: TGTGCCAGCAGCTTCGGCCAGGGTGATGGCTACACCTTC. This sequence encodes CASSFGQGDGYTF.